The source of this T cell receptor (beta chain) is a study of CD8 T cells in Susac syndrome. The study's findings and limits: Acknowledgment was made by the study that its TCR sequencing and HLA analysis involved a relatively small number of individuals.

CD8+ and CD4+ T cells circulating in blood were sequenced for TCR beta. The authors negatively isolated CD8+ and CD4+ T cells and FACS-enriched TEMRA cells. The CDR3 totals 14 residues. CDR1 and CDR2 (germline): SGHRS, YFSETQ. Trimming removed 6 bases at V and 7 bases at J, with 14 bases between. The RNA input was roughly 0.45 to 1 ug, and it was reverse transcribed with random hexamers. Amplification of TCR beta CDR3 used immunoSEQ multiplex PCR across 54 Vbeta and 13 Jbeta. TCRdb fed the immunoSEQ multiplex PCR reads into MiXCR, producing one record per CDR3 protein. Counted here are some 190,000 distinct CDR3 sequences, 85% to 95% occurring once; the ten biggest clones make up about 0.095%. Concerning this clonotype: Its antigen is not identified.

The sequencing sample was made of CD4+ T cells from PBMCs. This chain joins TRBV5-1 and TRBJ1-6; unclear D gene. This receptor was identified in a human donor in good health. The CDR3 DNA reads as TGCGCCAGCACAGATAGGACGCTAAATTCACCCCTCCACTTT. Protein sequence: CASTDRTLNSPLHF.